Shown below are 5 T cell receptor beta chains from a single sample sequenced in a study of cytomegalovirus exposure and HLA in healthy donors. The PCR had 60 Vbeta and 13 Jbeta primers. Clones were sequenced by immunoSEQ multiplex PCR, and TCRdb holds only the in-frame ones, with some missing. Seen here are about 150,000 clones, roughly 73% observed once, and the top ten hold about 11%. Sequencing was performed on PBMCs. The source is a man aged 18-30 years in good health and CMV-seropositive.

The chain links TRBV4-1 to TRBJ2-1, with a weak D call TRBD2 (5 bases). The V and J ends lost 3 bases and 6 bases respectively, with 18 bases between them. The CDR3 spans 16 residues. The germline V gene encodes CDR1 MGHRA and CDR2 YSYEKL. The CDR3 sequence: CASSHKTRLASNEQFF. The CDR3 DNA reads TGCGCCAGCAGCCATAAGACTCGGCTAGCTAGCAATGAGCAGTTCTTC.

This chain uses TRBV28 with TRBJ2-7; TRBD1 matches at 7 bases. The V gene end was trimmed by 3 bases and the J gene end by 4 bases; junction bases not matched to a gene: 12. The CDR3 consists of 16 residues. Germline loops: CDR1 MDHEN, CDR2 SYDVKM. The CDR3 spells CASSLLLQGLPYEQYF. The CDR3, as DNA: TGTGCCAGCAGTTTGTTACTACAGGGGCTGCCTTACGAGCAGTACTTC.

As for this clone: In the same sample, other DNA sequences code for this CDR3. The V call is TRBV19, the J call TRBJ2-7, with a possible D match to TRBD2 (5 bases). The V end lost 0 bases, the J end lost 3 bases, and 6 bases lay between the germline ends. The CDR3 sequence is 13 residues long. CDR1 is LNHDA and CDR2 is SQIVND in the germline V gene (reference sequence). This CDR3 reads CASSIEGSYEQYF. The DNA for the CDR3 is TGTGCCAGTAGTATAGAGGGGAGCTACGAGCAGTACTTC.

V gene TRBV27 combines with J gene TRBJ2-7; 12 bases match TRBD1. The CDR3 has 15 amino acids. In germline, CDR1 is MNHEY, CDR2 SMNVEV (reference sequence). V gave up 4 bases and J gave up 4 bases; unmatched junction bases: 5. The CDR3 DNA sequence: TGTGCCAGCAGTTCCCGGGACAGGGGGCTATACGAGCAGTACTTC. Its translation is CASSSRDRGLYEQYF.

This rearrangement joins TRBV6-5 to TRBJ2-3, with TRBD2 matching 8 bases. The V gene end was trimmed by 6 bases and the J gene end by 3 bases; junction bases not matched to a gene: 8. This CDR3 contains 15 residues. In germline, CDR1 is MNHEY, CDR2 SVGAGI. This CDR3 reads CASRTGGSKTDTQYF. The CDR3 DNA is TGTGCCAGCAGAACGGGAGGGAGTAAAACAGATACGCAGTATTTT.